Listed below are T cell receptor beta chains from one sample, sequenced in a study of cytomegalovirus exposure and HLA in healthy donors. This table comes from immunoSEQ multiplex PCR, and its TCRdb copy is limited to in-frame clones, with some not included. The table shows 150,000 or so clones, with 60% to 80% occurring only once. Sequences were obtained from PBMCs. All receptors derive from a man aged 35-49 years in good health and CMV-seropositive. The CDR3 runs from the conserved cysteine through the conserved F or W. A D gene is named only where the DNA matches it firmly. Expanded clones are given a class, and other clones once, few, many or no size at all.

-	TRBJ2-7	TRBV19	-	TGTGCCAGTAGTATAGGAGGGACTTTCTCCTACGAGCAGTACTTC	CASSIGGTFSYEQYF
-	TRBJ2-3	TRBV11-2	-	TGTGCCAGCAGCTTAGCAGGGGATACGCAGTATTTT	CASSLAGDTQYF
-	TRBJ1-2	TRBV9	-	TGTGCCTGCAGCGTAAGTGAAGCTAGGGGTCAGGGAGGCTACACCTTC	CACSVSEARGQGGYTF
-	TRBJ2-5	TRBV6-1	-	TGTGCCAGCAGTGAACCTTTAGCGACCCAAGAGACCCAGTACTTC	CASSEPLATQETQYF
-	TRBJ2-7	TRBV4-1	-	TGCGCCAGCAGCCAAGATTGGCACGAGCAGTACTTC	CASSQDWHEQYF
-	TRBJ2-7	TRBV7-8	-	TGTGCCAGCAGCCGCGGGCTCATACCGTCCTACGAGCAGTACTTC	CASSRGLIPSYEQYF
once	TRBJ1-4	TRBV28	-	TGTGCCAGCAGTTTCCAAAGGGGGAGACTGTCTAATGAAAAACTGTTTTTT	CASSFQRGRLSNEKLFF
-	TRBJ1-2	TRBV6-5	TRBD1	TGTGCCAGCAGTTACTCAAGACAGGGCGGCTATGGCTACACCTTC	CASSYSRQGGYGYTF
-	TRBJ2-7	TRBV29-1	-	TGCAGCGTTGAGGGCCAGGGTCCCATCTCCTACGAGCAGTACTTC	CSVEGQGPISYEQYF
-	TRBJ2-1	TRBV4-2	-	TGTGCCAGCAGCCCAAACCTTGAGCAACGGGAGCAGTTCTTC	CASSPNLEQREQFF
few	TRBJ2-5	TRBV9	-	TGTGCCAGCAGCGGGAGTGGCGGCCAAGAGACCCAGTACTTC	CASSGSGGQETQYF
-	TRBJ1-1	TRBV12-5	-	TGTGCTAGTGGTTTGGTACAGAACACTGAAGCTTTCTTT	CASGLVQNTEAFF
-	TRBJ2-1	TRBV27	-	TGTGCCAGCAGTTTATTCTCTCCGACTAGGTCGGGGAATGAGCAGTTCTTC	CASSLFSPTRSGNEQFF
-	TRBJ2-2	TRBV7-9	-	TGTGCCAGCAGCTCCGGATCAGGGGTACTAACCGGCGGGGAGCTGTTTTTT	CASSSGSGVLTGGELFF
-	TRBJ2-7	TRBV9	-	TGTGCCAGCAGCGTCGGGAACGGCGCCGCCGAGCAGTACTTC	CASSVGNGAAEQYF
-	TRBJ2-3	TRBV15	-	TGTGCCACCAGCAGCGCGATTCCGAGCACAGATACGCAGTATTTT	CATSSAIPSTDTQYF
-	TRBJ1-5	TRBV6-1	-	TGTGCCAGCAGTGACGGGGTCATTAGCAATCAGCCCCAGCATTTT	CASSDGVISNQPQHF
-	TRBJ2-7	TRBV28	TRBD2	TGTGCCAGCAGTAGACTAGCGGGACCCGCCTACGAGCAGTACTTC	CASSRLAGPAYEQYF
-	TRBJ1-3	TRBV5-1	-	TGCGCCAGCAGCTTGGAAGCGGGCACCATATATTTT	CASSLEAGTIYF
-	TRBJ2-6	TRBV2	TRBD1	TGTGCCAGCAGGCCAGGGGGAAGCTCTGGGGCCAACGTCCTGACTTTC	CASRPGGSSGANVLTF
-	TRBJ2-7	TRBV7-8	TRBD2	TGTGCCAGCGTCTTGCGGGAGGGCCTCTACGAGCAGTACTTC	CASVLREGLYEQYF
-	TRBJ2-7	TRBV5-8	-	TGTGCCAGCAGCTTGAATGGTCGGGGGTTCTACGAGCAGTACTTC	CASSLNGRGFYEQYF
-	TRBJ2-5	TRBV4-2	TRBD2	TGTGCCAGCAGCCAAGAGTATACTAGCGGACCCCAAGAGACCCAGTACTTC	CASSQEYTSGPQETQYF